This T cell receptor (beta chain) was captured in a study of identical twins. General study results and limits: Abundant cord blood beta clonotypes carried fewer insertions; memory repertoires showed none.

Turning to this clonotype: Its antigen is not known.

In TCRdb, the 5' RACE reads were re-called with MiXCR into one record per CDR3 protein. The repertoire holds about 1.7 million distinct CDR3 sequences, with roughly 35% as singletons. Among all donors, each was a healthy Caucasian. This CDR3 contains 12 residues. CDR1 is DFQATT, CDR2 SNEGSKA, per germline (reference sequence). Material: cord blood. The chain carries TRBV20-1 and TRBJ2-3; D tentatively reads TRBD1 or TRBD2 (6 bases each). The sequence came from a newborn girl in good health. Written as DNA, the CDR3 is TGCAGCTCTCGGGGGCGCACAGATACGCAGTATTTT. This sequence encodes CSSRGRTDTQYF.